Following are 6 T cell receptor beta chains from one sample sequenced in a study of cytomegalovirus exposure and HLA in healthy donors. 13 Jbeta primers and 60 Vbeta primers were used for the PCR. Sequenced by immunoSEQ multiplex PCR; TCRdb stores in-frame clones only, minus some. The sample lists some 52,000 clones; about three quarters were seen once. The sequenced material came from PBMCs. All receptors come from a woman in her forties or fifties in good health and CMV-seronegative.

This clone occurred a few times. The chain couples TRBV11-1 to TRBJ2-1, with TRBD2 as a possible D gene (6 bases). The CDR3 runs to 19 residues. Germline CDR1 SGHAT, CDR2 FQDESV (reference sequence). V shed 5 bases and J shed 0 bases, with 23 bases lying between them. The CDR3 here is CASSQPATSGGSSYNEQFF. CDR3 nucleotide sequence: TGTGCCAGCAGCCAGCCAGCGACTAGTGGGGGAAGCTCCTACAATGAGCAGTTCTTC. Using reference TRBV11-1 and TRBJ2-1 for the parts outside the CDR3, the full variable domain is EAEVAQSPRYKITEKSQAVAFWCDPISGHATLYWYRQILGQGPELLVQFQDESVVDDSQLPKDRFSAERLKGVDSTLKIQPAELGDSAMYLCASSQPATSGGSSYNEQFFGPGTRLTVL.

The chain couples TRBV23-1 to TRBJ1-2; 9 bases are shared with TRBD1. TRBV23-1 is placed among ORFs of uncertain function. V trimming: 1 base; J trimming: 8 bases; junction bases outside the gene matches: 14. The CDR3 loop spans 17 amino acids. The CDR3 loop reads CASSQWGPGQGPGGYTF. The CDR3 coding sequence is TGCGCCAGCAGTCAATGGGGACCGGGACAGGGCCCGGGGGGCTACACCTTC.

The chain combines TRBV7-3 with TRBJ2-7; 7 positions agree with TRBD1. This CDR3 region has 15 residues. Germline V gene data show CDR1 as SGHTA and CDR2 as FQGTGA. Trimming took 5 bases from V and 2 from J; bases not matched to a gene: 9. Here the CDR3 DNA reads TGTGCCAGCAGCGTCGACAGGGCTCCTACCTACGAGCAGTACTTC. Its protein product is CASSVDRAPTYEQYF. Variable domain in full (rest from reference TRBV7-3 and TRBJ2-7): GAGVSQTPSNKVTEKGKYVELRCDPISGHTALYWYRQSLGQGPEFLIYFQGTGAADDSGLPNDRFFAVRPEGSVSTLKIQRTERGDSAVYLCASSVDRAPTYEQYFGPGTRLTVT.

A few counts support this clone. J is TRBJ2-7 and V is TRBV10-3; D not resolved. Germline V gives CDR1 ENHRY, CDR2 SYGVKD. The CDR3 totals 14 residues. The V end was cut by 3 bases, the J end by 5 bases, with 14 bases between. The CDR3 reads CAISEHSSFNEQYF. The CDR3 bases are TGTGCCATCAGTGAACATTCCAGTTTCAACGAGCAGTACTTC.

This clone has just a few counts. The chain joins TRBV29-1 to TRBJ2-5, with unresolved D. The CDR3 is 11 amino acids. Germline V gene lookup returns CDR1 SQVTM and CDR2 ANQGSEA. V shed 6 bases and J shed 6 bases, with 11 bases lying between them. CDR3 in DNA: TGCAGCGTCCCGCAGGCAAAGACCCAGTACTTC. Translation gives CSVPQAKTQYF.

The chain employs TRBV9 and TRBJ2-5, with D possibly TRBD1 on 5 matching bases. V was pared by 2 bases and J by 2 bases, with 7 bases between. The V gene's germline CDR1 is SGDLS and CDR2 YYNGEE. The CDR3 totals 13 residues. CDR3 sequence reads: CASSVGQQETQYF. For the CDR3, the DNA is TGTGCCAGCAGCGTGGGGCAGCAAGAGACCCAGTACTTC.